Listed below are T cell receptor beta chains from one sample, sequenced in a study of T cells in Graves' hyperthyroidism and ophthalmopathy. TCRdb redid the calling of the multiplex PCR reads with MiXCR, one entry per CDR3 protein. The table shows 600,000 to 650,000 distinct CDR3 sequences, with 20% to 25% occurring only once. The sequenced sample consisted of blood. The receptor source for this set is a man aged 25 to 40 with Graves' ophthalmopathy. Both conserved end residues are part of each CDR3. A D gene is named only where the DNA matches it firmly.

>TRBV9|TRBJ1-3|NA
CASSPRGNTIYF
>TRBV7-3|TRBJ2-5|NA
CASSLTAGRGETQYF
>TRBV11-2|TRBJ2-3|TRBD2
CASSLRPGGGTDTQYF
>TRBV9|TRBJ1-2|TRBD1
CASSVGTGGAYGYTF
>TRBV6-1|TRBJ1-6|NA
CASSGRGDNSPLHF
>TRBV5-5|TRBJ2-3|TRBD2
CASSFSGRATMDTQYF
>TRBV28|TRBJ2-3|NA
CASSLYRESEDTQYF
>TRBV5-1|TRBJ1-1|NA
CASSPSGRNTEAFF
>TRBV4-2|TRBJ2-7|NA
CASSQEISGGGYEQYF
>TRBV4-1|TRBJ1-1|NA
CASSQDLWQGNTEASF
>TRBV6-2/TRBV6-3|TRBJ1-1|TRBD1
CASSLAGTGRTEAFF
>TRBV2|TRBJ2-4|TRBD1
CASSPGQGIAKNIQYF
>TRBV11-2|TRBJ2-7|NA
CASSLEGGPSYEQYF
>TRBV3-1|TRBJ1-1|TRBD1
CASSPRQGNTGAFF
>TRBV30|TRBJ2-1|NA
CAWSVSAGNEQFF
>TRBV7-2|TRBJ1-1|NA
CASTPNGVVNTEAFF
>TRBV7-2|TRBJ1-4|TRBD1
CASSPRRTGSEKLFF
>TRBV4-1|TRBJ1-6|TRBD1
CASSPQGAASSPLHF
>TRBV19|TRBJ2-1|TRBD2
CASSIDGRLAGDNEQFF
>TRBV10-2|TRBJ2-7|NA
CASSDFRSSYEQYF
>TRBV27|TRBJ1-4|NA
CASSSQALNEKLFF
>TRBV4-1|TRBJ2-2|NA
CASSHPRAPQEEVGTGELFF
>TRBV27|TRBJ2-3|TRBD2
CASTHTGLAGVTDTQYF
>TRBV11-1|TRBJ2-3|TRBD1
CASSHRGSDTQYF
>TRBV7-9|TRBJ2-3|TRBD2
CASSFGLAGGTTDTQYF
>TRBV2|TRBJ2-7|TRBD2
CASSESAGVGEQYF
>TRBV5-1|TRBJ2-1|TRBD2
CASRPGLAGANEQFF
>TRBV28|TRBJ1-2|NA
CASIGPTSNSGGYTF
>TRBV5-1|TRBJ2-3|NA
CASSLTPQKTDTQYF
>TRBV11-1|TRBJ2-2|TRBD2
CASSLRRLAGNTGELFF
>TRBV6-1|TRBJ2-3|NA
CASTSWVGTDTQYF
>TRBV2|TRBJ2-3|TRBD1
CASRDPGQGAQDTQYF
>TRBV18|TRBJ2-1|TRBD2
CASSPGLAGVREQFF
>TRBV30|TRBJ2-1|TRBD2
CAWSQSSGRNEQFF
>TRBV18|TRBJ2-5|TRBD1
CASSPGDRGGETQYF
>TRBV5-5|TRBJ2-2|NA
CAGSTQGPTFNTGELFF
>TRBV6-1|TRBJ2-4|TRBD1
CASSPPGGTKNIQYF
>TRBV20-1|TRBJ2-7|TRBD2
CSGRAREATFEQYF
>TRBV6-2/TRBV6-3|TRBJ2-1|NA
CASTYATPPSYNEQFF